Shown below are 28 T cell receptor beta chains from a single sample sequenced in a study of blood T cell repertoires in COVID-19. Here immunoSEQ multiplex PCR was the method, and the copy in TCRdb shows in-frame clones only, minus some. The profile shows about 88,000 clones, about 92% of them singletons. The specimen sequenced was peripheral blood. These receptors came from a man aged 18-30 years with COVID-19, enrolled during active disease.

The V call is TRBV7-2, the J call TRBJ2-7, with 7 bases fitting TRBD2. Germline assignment: CDR1 SGHTA and CDR2 FQGNSA. Trimming took 1 base from V and 1 from J; bases not matched to a gene: 1. The CDR3 runs 14 residues. The CDR3 nucleotides are TGTGCCAGCAGCTTAGAGCGGGGTTCCTACGAGCAGTACTTC. Encoded protein: CASSLERGSYEQYF.

The chain has TRBV9 and TRBJ2-2; tentative D call: TRBD2 (6 bases). CDR3 length: 14 residues. V was trimmed by 0 bases and J by 5 bases, leaving 8 bases between them. Germline CDR1 reads SGDLS; CDR2 reads YYNGEE. In DNA, the CDR3 is TGTGCCAGCAGCGTAGCGGGAGTTACCGGGGAGCTGTTTTTT. It is translated as CASSVAGVTGELFF.

This chain joins TRBV24-1 and TRBJ1-1; TRBD1 might be the D (6 bases). Germline assignment: CDR1 KGHDR and CDR2 SFDVKD. This CDR3 region has 16 residues. With 7 bases removed from V and 2 bases from J, the gap between germline ends came to 19 bases. The CDR3 region is CATSHPKGGGNTEAFF. In DNA form, the CDR3 reads TGTGCCACCAGCCATCCAAAGGGGGGGGGCAACACTGAAGCTTTCTTT.

The J gene is TRBJ1-4, the V gene TRBV5-5; no definite D call. V lost 0 bases, J lost 4 bases, and 7 bases lay in between. CDR1 is SGHKS, CDR2 YYEKEE, per germline (reference sequence). The CDR3 is 14 residues long. This chain's CDR3 is CASSLVRYNEKLFF. The CDR3 coding sequence is TGTGCCAGCAGCTTGGTTCGGTATAATGAAAAACTGTTTTTT.

This clone was seen just once. V gene TRBV27 combines with J gene TRBJ1-1, with D possibly matching TRBD1 (5 bases). The CDR3 has 15 amino acids. Trimming took off 9 bases at V and 0 bases at J, with 17 bases between the two ends. CDR1 and CDR2 (germline): MNHEY, SMNVEV (reference sequence). CDR3 in DNA: TGTGCCAGTATGCAAGTCCGGGGGATGAACACTGAAGCTTTCTTT. It codes for CASMQVRGMNTEAFF.

The V and J genes are TRBV5-6 and TRBJ1-6, with TRBD1 matching 10 bases. In germline, CDR1 is SGHDT, CDR2 YYEEEE. This CDR3 region has 14 residues. The V and J ends lost 4 bases and 16 bases, in that order; junction bases with no gene match: 11. In nucleotides, the CDR3 is TGTGCCAGCAGCGTAGGGACAGGGGATTTTTCACTCCACTTT. It codes for CASSVGTGDFSLHF.

Regarding this clone: At one of its ends the junction is not consistent with the germline gene, which may arise from a read error. The chain carries TRBV15 and TRBJ1-4; no reliable D call. CDR1 and CDR2 (germline): LNHNV, YYDKDF (reference sequence). CDR3 length: 15 amino acids. CDR3 amino acids: CATSRDGRTNEKLLF. CDR3 DNA sequence: TGTGCCACCAGCAGAGATGGGAGGACTAATGAAAAACTGCTTTTT.

The V call is TRBV6-5, the J call TRBJ2-7; 8 bases are a match to TRBD1. V dropped 4 bases and J dropped 5; count of bases not matched to a gene: 4. The length of the CDR3 is 13 residues. The germline V gene has CDR1 MNHEY and CDR2 SVGAGI. The CDR3 nucleotides read TGTGCCAGCAGTTGGACAGGGTCTAACGAGCAGTACTTC. Its protein is CASSWTGSNEQYF.

The chain links TRBV29-1 to TRBJ2-7, with 8 positions matching TRBD2. CDR1 and CDR2 (germline): SQVTM, ANQGSEA. This CDR3 spans 13 amino acids. V trimming: 6 bases; J trimming: 5 bases; junction bases outside the gene matches: 9. The CDR3 here is CSVGGREVHEQYF. The CDR3 bases are TGCAGCGTGGGGGGGCGGGAGGTCCACGAGCAGTACTTC.

This rearrangement joins TRBV6-2 or TRBV6-3 to TRBJ1-6; 10 bases match TRBD1. The trim removed 4 bases at V and 9 bases at J, leaving 0 bases unmatched. This CDR3 is 13 amino acids long. Germline V CDR1 and CDR2: MNHEY, SVGEGT. The DNA for the CDR3 is TGTGCCAGCAGTTGGACAGGGGGTTCACCCCTCCACTTT. This encodes CASSWTGGSPLHF.

This chain joins TRBV6-2 or TRBV6-3 and TRBJ1-2, with D tentatively TRBD1 (5 bases). Deletions cut 8 bases from V and 6 bases from J, with 16 bases between. Germline V CDR1 and CDR2: MNHEY, SVGEGT. This CDR3 has 13 residues. The CDR3 spells CASGFGGVDGYTF. CDR3 nucleotide sequence: TGTGCCAGCGGTTTTGGGGGGGTAGATGGCTACACCTTC.

The CDR3 DNA is TGTGCCAGCAGTTTATCGGGGCAGCGCAATCAGCCCCAGCATTTT. Residues: CASSLSGQRNQPQHF. The J gene is TRBJ1-5, the V gene TRBV27; tentatively, D is TRBD1 (5 bases). Germline V gene data show CDR1 as MNHEY and CDR2 as SMNVEV (reference sequence). V shed 0 bases and J shed 2 bases, with 8 bases lying between them. This CDR3 contains 15 residues.

V is TRBV28 and J is TRBJ2-7; possible D gene TRBD2, 5 bases. Per the germline V gene, CDR1 is MDHEN and CDR2 is SYDVKM. The CDR3 is made up of 12 amino acids. Trimming left V 6 bases short and J 3 bases short, with 9 bases between. CDR3 coding DNA: TGTGCCAGCAGAGCGGATCTCTACGAGCAGTACTTC. It encodes CASRADLYEQYF.

This clone has only one observation. V gene TRBV6-5 combines with J gene TRBJ2-7; D gene unclear. V lost 7 bases and J lost 0, with 7 bases in between. The CDR3 loop spans 12 amino acids. Germline CDR1 is MNHEY and CDR2 is SVGAGI. CDR3 region: CASTESSYEQYF. DNA of the CDR3: TGTGCCAGCACGGAGAGCTCCTACGAGCAGTACTTC.

This sequence joins TRBV27 and TRBJ2-7, with 12 bases lining up with TRBD2. Per germline, CDR1 MNHEY and CDR2 SMNVEV (reference sequence). Trimming took 6 bases from V and 2 from J; bases not matched to a gene: 2. This CDR3 region has 14 residues. In nucleotides, the CDR3 is TGTGCCAGCAGGCGACTAGCGGGGGCCTACGAGCAGTACTTC. It codes for CASRRLAGAYEQYF.

CDR3 coding DNA: TGTGCCAGCAGCTTAGAGGGGGTCACGAACACTGAAGCTTTCTTT. The encoded protein is CASSLEGVTNTEAFF. The rearrangement uses TRBV7-8 and TRBJ1-1; TRBD1 is a possible D gene (6 bases). Germline V lookup: CDR1 SGHVS, CDR2 FQNEAQ. CDR3 length equals 15 residues. Between the trimmed V and J ends, which lost 1 base and 1 base, there was a span of 10 bases.

The V and J genes are TRBV27 and TRBJ2-1; the D gene is possibly TRBD2 (6 bases). CDR1 and CDR2 from the germline V gene are MNHEY and SMNVEV (reference sequence). With 6 bases removed from V and 0 bases from J, the gap between germline ends came to 12 bases. The CDR3 totals 15 residues. CDR3 residues: CASSPGTFSYNEQFF. DNA for the CDR3: TGTGCCAGCAGCCCAGGGACTTTCTCCTACAATGAGCAGTTCTTC.

The V call is TRBV28, the J call TRBJ2-7; TRBD2 matches at 8 bases. CDR1 MDHEN and CDR2 SYDVKM come from the germline V gene. V dropped 2 bases and J dropped 4; count of bases not matched to a gene: 4. This CDR3 contains 14 residues. This chain's CDR3 is CASSLAGGRYEQYF. CDR3 DNA: TGTGCCAGCAGTTTAGCGGGAGGACGATACGAGCAGTACTTC.

The rearrangement joins TRBV6-2 or TRBV6-3 to TRBJ1-1; 9 bases align to TRBD1. V gave up 2 bases and J gave up 4 bases; unmatched junction bases: 5. Germline lookup yields CDR1 MNHEY and CDR2 SVGEGT. This CDR3 spans 15 amino acids. In DNA form, the CDR3 reads TGTGCCAGCAGTTACCCTACAGGGGGCTTCACTGAAGCTTTCTTT. Translation gives CASSYPTGGFTEAFF.

This chain uses TRBV30 with TRBJ1-2; 7 nucleotides agree with TRBD1. The J segment lost 2 bases and the V segment lost 4 bases, leaving 7 bases of the junction unmatched. CDR1 is GTSNPN, CDR2 SVGIG, per germline (reference sequence). This CDR3 has 14 residues. Written as DNA, the CDR3 is TGTGCCTGGACCGGGGACAGTCTAAACTATGGCTACACCTTC. Translated, it gives CAWTGDSLNYGYTF.

About this clone itself: At one end the junction does not follow the germline gene, possibly because of a read error. This chain uses TRBV2 with TRBJ1-4; a weak D match, TRBD1 (5 bases). CDR1 and CDR2 (germline): SNHLY, FYNNEI. The CDR3 is made up of 13 amino acids. The CDR3 bases are TGTGCCAGCAGCGCGGGGGAGGAAGAAAAACTGCTTTTT. Its protein is CASSAGEEEKLLF.

V and J are TRBV18 and TRBJ2-1; 10 nucleotides align to TRBD2. Trimming cost V 3 bases and J 4 bases; bases outside gene matches: 9. CDR1 and CDR2 from the germline V gene are KGHSH and LQKENI. The CDR3 has 17 amino acids. Written as DNA, the CDR3 is TGTGCCAGCTCACCTCTCTCTAGCGGGAGTTCGTACAATGAGCAGTTCTTC. This gives the protein CASSPLSSGSSYNEQFF. The full variable domain, rest sourced from reference TRBV18 and TRBJ2-1, is NAGVMQNPRHLVRRRGQEARLRCSPMKGHSHVYWYRQLPEEGLKFMVYLQKENIIDESGMPKERFSAEFPKEGPSILRIQQVVRGDSAAYFCASSPLSSGSSYNEQFFGPGTRLTVL.

The rearrangement uses TRBV11-3 and TRBJ2-3, with TRBD2 matching 8 bases. The junction had 10 bases not matched to a gene; V was cut back by 5 bases and J by 6 bases. The germline V gene has CDR1 SGHNT and CDR2 YENEEA. The CDR3 is made up of 15 amino acids. The DNA for the CDR3 is TGTGCCAGCAGCCTAACCGGGACTAGATCTGATACGCAGTATTTT. It specifies CASSLTGTRSDTQYF.

This chain connects TRBV6-4 to TRBJ1-5, with unresolved D. This CDR3 region has 15 residues. Per the germline V gene, CDR1 is MRHNA and CDR2 is SNTAGT. The germline V and J ends were trimmed by 3 bases and 1 base, with 10 bases remaining between them. CDR3 protein: CASSERGGSNQPQHF. The CDR3 coding sequence is TGTGCCAGCAGTGAGCGGGGTGGCAGCAATCAGCCCCAGCATTTT.

This chain connects TRBV7-3 to TRBJ2-2; D gene unclear. This CDR3 is built from 15 residues. Per germline, CDR1 SGHTA and CDR2 FQGTGA. V lost 4 bases and J 7 bases, leaving 16 bases between the germline ends. The DNA of the CDR3 is TGTGCCAGCAGCTCTAGGCTGGCCTCGGGCGGGGAGCTGTTTTTT. It translates to CASSSRLASGGELFF.

V is TRBV19 and J is TRBJ2-4; 11 bases line up with TRBD2. Germline CDR1 reads LNHDA; CDR2 reads SQIVND (reference sequence). Losses at the gene ends were 5 bases for V and 3 bases for J; bases not matched to a gene: 9. This CDR3 has 17 amino acids. The CDR3 bases are TGTGCCAGTAGTGATACCGGTAGCGGGAGGGTCAAAAACATTCAGTACTTC. It encodes CASSDTGSGRVKNIQYF. Using reference TRBV19 and TRBJ2-4 for the parts outside the CDR3, the full variable domain is DGGITQSPKYLFRKEGQNVTLSCEQNLNHDAMYWYRQDPGQGLRLIYYSQIVNDFQKGDIAEGYSVSREKKESFPLTVTSAQKNPTAFYLCASSDTGSGRVKNIQYFGAGTRLSVL.

The chain employs TRBV11-2 and TRBJ2-7; TRBD1 matches at 9 bases. The germline V gene has CDR1 SGHAT and CDR2 FQNNGV. The CDR3 runs to 14 residues. V gave up 4 bases and J gave up 2 bases; unmatched junction bases: 3. CDR3: CASSSGQGAYEQYF. DNA for the CDR3: TGTGCCAGCAGCTCGGGACAGGGTGCCTACGAGCAGTACTTC. The variable domain in full, with the rest retrieved from reference TRBV11-2 and TRBJ2-7, is EAGVAQSPRYKIIEKRQSVAFWCNPISGHATLYWYQQILGQGPKLLIQFQNNGVVDDSQLPKDRFSAERLKGVDSTLKIQPAKLEDSAVYLCASSSGQGAYEQYFGPGTRLTVT.

The chain has TRBV3-1 (or the pseudogene TRBV3-2) and TRBJ2-1; 8 bases line up with TRBD2. J lost 8 bases, V lost 2 bases, and 8 bases had no gene match. Germline V CDR1 and CDR2: LGHDT, YNNKEL (reference sequence). The CDR3 is made up of 15 amino acids. The CDR3 region is CASSQTSGPGDEQFF. CDR3 sequence (DNA): TGTGCCAGCAGCCAAACTAGCGGCCCGGGCGATGAGCAGTTCTTC.